This is a list of T cell receptor beta chains from one sample in a study of T cells in Graves' hyperthyroidism and ophthalmopathy. TCRdb re-called the multiplex PCR reads with MiXCR, one entry per CDR3 protein. The sample has about 49,000 distinct CDR3 sequences; about 53% are singletons. The material sequenced was peripheral blood or thyroid tissue (not recorded which). Receptor source: a man aged 18 to 30 with Graves' hyperthyroidism. Each CDR3 is given with its conserved first and last residue. Fields, in order: clone size, D gene, J gene, V gene, CDR3 DNA, CDR3 protein. D genes are given only for firm matches. Clone sizes are given selectively: once, few, many, or a class where the clone is expanded.

clone_size: once
d_call: TRBD2
j_call: TRBJ2-5
v_call: TRBV9
cdr3_nt: TGTGCCAGCAGCCCAGGGACTAGCGGGGGAGGAGAGACCCAGTACTTC
cdr3_aa: CASSPGTSGGGETQYF

clone_size: .
d_call: .
j_call: TRBJ2-5
v_call: TRBV29-1
cdr3_nt: TGCAGCGTTGACGGACGGGCAGGGGAGAGTAGGGAGACCCAGTACTTC
cdr3_aa: CSVDGRAGESRETQYF

clone_size: few
d_call: .
j_call: TRBJ2-7
v_call: TRBV29-1
cdr3_nt: TGCAGCGTTGAATTGAAGGGGCGAGAGCAGTACTTC
cdr3_aa: CSVELKGREQYF

clone_size: .
d_call: TRBD2
j_call: TRBJ2-5
v_call: TRBV7-2
cdr3_nt: TGTGCCAGCAGCCCAGGGACTAGCGGCGACCAAGAGACCCAGTACTTC
cdr3_aa: CASSPGTSGDQETQYF

clone_size: many
d_call: TRBD1
j_call: TRBJ1-2
v_call: TRBV2
cdr3_nt: TGTGCCAGCAGTTCGGACAGGGGGGACTATGGCTACACCTTC
cdr3_aa: CASSSDRGDYGYTF

clone_size: once
d_call: .
j_call: TRBJ2-1
v_call: TRBV20-1
cdr3_nt: TGCGGTGCAGGCTACACGGACTTCCCGGCCAATGAGCAGTTCTTC
cdr3_aa: CGAGYTDFPANEQFF

clone_size: .
d_call: .
j_call: TRBJ2-2
v_call: TRBV9
cdr3_nt: TGTGCCAGCAGTTTAAGTTGGGCCGGGGAGCTGTTTTTT
cdr3_aa: CASSLSWAGELFF

clone_size: .
d_call: .
j_call: TRBJ1-4
v_call: TRBV2
cdr3_nt: TGTGCCAGCAGCTCTCACTTAGCCCTACAATATGAAAAACTGTTTTTT
cdr3_aa: CASSSHLALQYEKLFF

clone_size: .
d_call: .
j_call: TRBJ2-2
v_call: TRBV20-1
cdr3_nt: TGCAGTGCTTCCCCAGCGGGACAGCAGACCGGGGAGCTGTTTTTT
cdr3_aa: CSASPAGQQTGELFF

clone_size: .
d_call: TRBD1
j_call: TRBJ1-5
v_call: TRBV11-2
cdr3_nt: TGTGCCAGCAGCCGGGACAGAGTAACTAGGGGCAATCAGCCCCAGCATTTT
cdr3_aa: CASSRDRVTRGNQPQHF

clone_size: .
d_call: TRBD2
j_call: TRBJ2-5
v_call: TRBV29-1
cdr3_nt: TGCAGCGCTCCACTAGCGGGAGAGACCCAGTACTTC
cdr3_aa: CSAPLAGETQYF

clone_size: .
d_call: TRBD1
j_call: TRBJ2-2
v_call: TRBV29-1
cdr3_nt: TGCAGCGCCGTGACAGGGGGCGAATACACCGGGGAGCTGTTTTTT
cdr3_aa: CSAVTGGEYTGELFF

clone_size: many
d_call: .
j_call: TRBJ1-1
v_call: TRBV3-1
cdr3_nt: TGTGCCAGCAGCCAAGAATTGTTCTACTTTCCTAGGGGAGCTTTCTTT
cdr3_aa: CASSQELFYFPRGAFF

clone_size: once
d_call: .
j_call: TRBJ1-5
v_call: TRBV7-2
cdr3_nt: TGTGCCAGCAGCGTTAACAGGGCGGACAATCAGCCCCAGCATTTT
cdr3_aa: CASSVNRADNQPQHF

clone_size: many
d_call: TRBD1
j_call: TRBJ1-1
v_call: TRBV5-1
cdr3_nt: TGCGCCAGCAGCTACGGGACAGGGGGTGCTGAAGCTTTCTTT
cdr3_aa: CASSYGTGGAEAFF

clone_size: .
d_call: .
j_call: TRBJ2-3
v_call: TRBV7-3
cdr3_nt: TGTGCCAGCAGCTTAACAGGGGTTCCCACAGATACGCAGTATTTT
cdr3_aa: CASSLTGVPTDTQYF

clone_size: many
d_call: .
j_call: TRBJ1-1
v_call: TRBV6-1
cdr3_nt: TGTGCCAGCAGTGTCAGGTGGGACACTGAAGCTTTCTTT
cdr3_aa: CASSVRWDTEAFF

clone_size: .
d_call: .
j_call: TRBJ2-6
v_call: TRBV10-3
cdr3_nt: TGTGCCATCAGGGGACACAACTCTGGGGCCAACGTCCTGACTTTC
cdr3_aa: CAIRGHNSGANVLTF

clone_size: .
d_call: .
j_call: TRBJ1-1
v_call: TRBV29-1
cdr3_nt: TGCAGCGTCGCCGCCCACGTCTTT
cdr3_aa: CSVAAHVF

clone_size: .
d_call: TRBD2
j_call: TRBJ2-5
v_call: TRBV20-1
cdr3_nt: TGCAGTGCTAGGCGAACTAGCGGGAAGGAGACCCAGTACTTC
cdr3_aa: CSARRTSGKETQYF

clone_size: .
d_call: .
j_call: TRBJ1-1
v_call: TRBV15
cdr3_nt: TGTGCCACCAGCAGAGATTGGGGGGGGAACACTGAAGCTTTCTTT
cdr3_aa: CATSRDWGGNTEAFF

clone_size: many
d_call: TRBD1
j_call: TRBJ1-2
v_call: TRBV4-1
cdr3_nt: TGCGCCAGCAGCCAAGAGAGGACAGGGTCTGGCTACACCTTC
cdr3_aa: CASSQERTGSGYTF

clone_size: many
d_call: TRBD1
j_call: TRBJ1-5
v_call: TRBV6-5
cdr3_nt: TGTGCCAGCAGTTACGGGAGGGGGACAGGGGGCTTTGGGCGCAATCAGCCCCAGCATTTT
cdr3_aa: CASSYGRGTGGFGRNQPQHF